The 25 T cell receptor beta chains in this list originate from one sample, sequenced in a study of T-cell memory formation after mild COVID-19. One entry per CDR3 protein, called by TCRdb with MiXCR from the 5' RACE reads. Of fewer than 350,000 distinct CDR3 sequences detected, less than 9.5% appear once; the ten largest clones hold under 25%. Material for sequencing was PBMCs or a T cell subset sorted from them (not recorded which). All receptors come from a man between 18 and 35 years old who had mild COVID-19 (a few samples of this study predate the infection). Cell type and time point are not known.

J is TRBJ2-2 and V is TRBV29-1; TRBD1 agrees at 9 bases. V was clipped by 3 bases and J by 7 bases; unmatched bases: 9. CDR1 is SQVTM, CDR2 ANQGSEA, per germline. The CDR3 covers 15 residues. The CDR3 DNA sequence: TGCAGCGTTGACAAAGGACAGGGGATTGACGGGGAGCTGTTTTTT. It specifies CSVDKGQGIDGELFF.

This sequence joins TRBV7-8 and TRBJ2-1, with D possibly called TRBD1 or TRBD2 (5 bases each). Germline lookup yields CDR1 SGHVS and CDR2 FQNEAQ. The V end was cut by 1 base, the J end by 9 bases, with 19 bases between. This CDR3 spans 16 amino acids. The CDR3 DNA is TGTGCCAGCAGCTTAGGCTTGGGGGAATACCGGGGTGAGCAGTTCTTC. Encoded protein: CASSLGLGEYRGEQFF.

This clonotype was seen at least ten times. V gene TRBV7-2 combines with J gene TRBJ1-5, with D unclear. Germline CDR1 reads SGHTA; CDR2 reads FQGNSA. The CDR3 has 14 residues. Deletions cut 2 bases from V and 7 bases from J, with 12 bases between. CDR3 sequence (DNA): TGTGCCAGCAGCTTAAGGGTTCAGGAACAGCCCCAGCATTTT. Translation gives CASSLRVQEQPQHF.

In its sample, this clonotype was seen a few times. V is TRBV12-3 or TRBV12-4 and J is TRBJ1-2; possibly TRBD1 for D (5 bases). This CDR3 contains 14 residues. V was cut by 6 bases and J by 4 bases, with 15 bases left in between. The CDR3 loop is CASSPLDTGYGYTF. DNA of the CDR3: TGTGCCAGCAGCCCATTAGACACAGGCTATGGCTACACCTTC.

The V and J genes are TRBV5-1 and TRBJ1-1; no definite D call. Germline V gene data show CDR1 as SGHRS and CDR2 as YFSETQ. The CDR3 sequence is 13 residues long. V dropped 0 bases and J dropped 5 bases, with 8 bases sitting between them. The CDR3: CASSLGAQTEAFF. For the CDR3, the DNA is TGCGCCAGCAGCTTGGGAGCCCAGACTGAAGCTTTCTTT.

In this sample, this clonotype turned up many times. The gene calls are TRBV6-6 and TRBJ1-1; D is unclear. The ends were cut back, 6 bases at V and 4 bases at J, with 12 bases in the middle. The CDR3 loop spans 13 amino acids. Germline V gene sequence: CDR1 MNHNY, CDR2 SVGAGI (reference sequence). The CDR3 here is CASSPSRGTEAFF. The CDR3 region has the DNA TGTGCCAGCAGCCCTAGTCGTGGCACTGAAGCTTTCTTT.

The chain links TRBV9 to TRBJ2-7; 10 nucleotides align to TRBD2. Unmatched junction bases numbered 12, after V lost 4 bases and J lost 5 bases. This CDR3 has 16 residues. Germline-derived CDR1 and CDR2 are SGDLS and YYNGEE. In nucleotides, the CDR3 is TGTGCCAGCAGCACTCACCTAGCGGGAGTTAAACACGAGCAGTACTTC. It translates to CASSTHLAGVKHEQYF. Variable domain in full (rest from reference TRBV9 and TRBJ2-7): DSGVTQTPKHLITATGQRVTLRCSPRSGDLSVYWYQQSLDQGLQFLIQYYNGEERAKGNILERFSAQQFPDLHSELNLSSLELGDSALYFCASSTHLAGVKHEQYFGPGTRLTVT.

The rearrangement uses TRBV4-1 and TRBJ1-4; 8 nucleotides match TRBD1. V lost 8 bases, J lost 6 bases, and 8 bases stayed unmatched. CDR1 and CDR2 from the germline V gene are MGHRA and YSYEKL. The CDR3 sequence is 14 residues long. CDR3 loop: CASLDRGRDEKLFF. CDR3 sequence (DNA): TGCGCCAGCCTTGACAGGGGCCGAGATGAAAAACTGTTTTTT.

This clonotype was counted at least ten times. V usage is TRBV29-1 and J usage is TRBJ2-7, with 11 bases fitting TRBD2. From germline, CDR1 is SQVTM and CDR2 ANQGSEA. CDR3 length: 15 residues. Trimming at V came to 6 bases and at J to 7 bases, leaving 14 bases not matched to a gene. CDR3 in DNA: TGCAGCGTCCTCACCAGGTCTAGCGGGGGGATAGAGCAGTACGTC. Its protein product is CSVLTRSSGGIEQYV.

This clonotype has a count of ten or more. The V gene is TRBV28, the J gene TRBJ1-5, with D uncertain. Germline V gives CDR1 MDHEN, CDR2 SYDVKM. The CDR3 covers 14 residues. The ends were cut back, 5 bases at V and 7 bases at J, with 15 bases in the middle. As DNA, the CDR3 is TGTGCCAGCAGTCCCCCGACCATCCGGCAGCCCCAGCATTTT. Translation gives CASSPPTIRQPQHF.

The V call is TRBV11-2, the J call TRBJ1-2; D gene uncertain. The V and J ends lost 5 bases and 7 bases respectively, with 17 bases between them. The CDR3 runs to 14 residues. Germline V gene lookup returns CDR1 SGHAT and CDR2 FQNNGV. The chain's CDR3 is CASSGPVGGAGYTF. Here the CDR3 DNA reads TGTGCCAGCAGCGGACCCGTGGGAGGTGCTGGCTACACCTTC. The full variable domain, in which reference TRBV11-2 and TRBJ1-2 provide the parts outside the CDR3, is EAGVAQSPRYKIIEKRQSVAFWCNPISGHATLYWYQQILGQGPKLLIQFQNNGVVDDSQLPKDRFSAERLKGVDSTLKIQPAKLEDSAVYLCASSGPVGGAGYTFGSGTRLTVV.

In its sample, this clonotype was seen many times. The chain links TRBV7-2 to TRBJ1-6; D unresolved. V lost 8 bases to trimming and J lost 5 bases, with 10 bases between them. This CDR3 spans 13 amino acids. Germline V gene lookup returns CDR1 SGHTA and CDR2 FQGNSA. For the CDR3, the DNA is TGTGCCAGCGGAGATGCCCATAATTCACCCCTCCACTTT. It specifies CASGDAHNSPLHF.

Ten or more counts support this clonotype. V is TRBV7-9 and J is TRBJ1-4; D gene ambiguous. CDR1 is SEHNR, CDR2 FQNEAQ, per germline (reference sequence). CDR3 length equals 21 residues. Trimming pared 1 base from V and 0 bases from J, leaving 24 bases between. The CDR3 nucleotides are TGTGCCAGCAGCTTAGTGGTCCCAGATCCTTTACACCTTGCAACTAATGAAAAACTGTTTTTT. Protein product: CASSLVVPDPLHLATNEKLFF.

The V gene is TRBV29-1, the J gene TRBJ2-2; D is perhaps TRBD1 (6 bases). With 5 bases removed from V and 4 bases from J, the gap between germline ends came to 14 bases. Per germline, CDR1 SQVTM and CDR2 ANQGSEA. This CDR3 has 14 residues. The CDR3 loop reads CSVRSQGSTGELFF. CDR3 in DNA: TGCAGCGTTCGGTCCCAGGGGAGCACCGGGGAGCTGTTTTTT.

The CDR3 bases are TGTGCCAGCTTAAGGGACAGGGAGTATAACGAGCAGTACTTC. Translating it yields CASLRDREYNEQYF. The J gene is TRBJ2-7, the V gene TRBV2, with 9 bases fitting TRBD1. The CDR3 covers 14 residues. The germline V gene encodes CDR1 SNHLY and CDR2 FYNNEI. V shed 8 bases, J shed 5 bases, and the junction held 10 bases outside the gene matches.

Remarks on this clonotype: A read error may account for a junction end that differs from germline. CDR3 nucleotides: TGTGCCAGCAGCTTAGCAGCAGCGGCCACCATATATTTT. Translation gives CASSLAAAATIYF. The chain employs TRBV12-3 or TRBV12-4 and TRBJ1-3; D is unclear. The CDR3 covers 13 residues.

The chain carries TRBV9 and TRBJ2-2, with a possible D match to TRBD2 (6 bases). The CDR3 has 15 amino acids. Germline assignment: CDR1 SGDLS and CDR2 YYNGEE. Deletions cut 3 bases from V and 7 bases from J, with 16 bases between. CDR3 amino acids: CASSDHPSDSGELFF. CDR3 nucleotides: TGTGCCAGCAGCGACCATCCTAGCGACAGCGGGGAGCTGTTTTTT. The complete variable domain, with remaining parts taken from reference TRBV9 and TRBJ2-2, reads DSGVTQTPKHLITATGQRVTLRCSPRSGDLSVYWYQQSLDQGLQFLIQYYNGEERAKGNILERFSAQQFPDLHSELNLSSLELGDSALYFCASSDHPSDSGELFFGEGSRLTVL.

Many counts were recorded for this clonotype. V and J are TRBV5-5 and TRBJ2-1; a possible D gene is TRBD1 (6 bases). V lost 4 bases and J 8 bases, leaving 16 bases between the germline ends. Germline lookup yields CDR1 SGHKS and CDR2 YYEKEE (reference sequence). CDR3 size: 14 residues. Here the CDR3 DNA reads TGTGCCAGCAGCATCTGGGACATCCGGGATGAGCAGTTCTTC. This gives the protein CASSIWDIRDEQFF. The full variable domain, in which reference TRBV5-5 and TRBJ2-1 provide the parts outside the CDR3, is DAGVTQSPTHLIKTRGQQVTLRCSPISGHKSVSWYQQVLGQGPQFIFQYYEKEERGRGNFPDRFSARQFPNYSSELNVNALLLGDSALYLCASSIWDIRDEQFFGPGTRLTVL.

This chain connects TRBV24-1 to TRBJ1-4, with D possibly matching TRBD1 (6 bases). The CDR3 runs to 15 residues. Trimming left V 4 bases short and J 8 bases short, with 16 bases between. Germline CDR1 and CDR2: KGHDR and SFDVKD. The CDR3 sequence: CATSENNRDGEKLFF. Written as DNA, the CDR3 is TGTGCCACCAGTGAAAATAACAGGGACGGAGAAAAACTGTTTTTT.

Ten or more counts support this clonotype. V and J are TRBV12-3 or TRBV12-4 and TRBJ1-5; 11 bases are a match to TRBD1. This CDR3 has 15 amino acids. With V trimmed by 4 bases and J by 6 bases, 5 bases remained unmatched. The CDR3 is CASSYPGQGGQPQHF. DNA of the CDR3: TGTGCCAGCAGTTACCCGGGACAGGGGGGTCAGCCCCAGCATTTT.

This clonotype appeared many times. CDR3 sequence reads: CASSFVGLANTEAFF. The CDR3 coding sequence is TGTGCCAGCAGCTTTGTGGGTTTAGCGAACACTGAAGCTTTCTTT. This chain links TRBV11-2 with TRBJ1-1; no reliable D call. V dropped 3 bases and J dropped 1 base, with 12 bases sitting between them. CDR1 is SGHAT, CDR2 FQNNGV, per germline. The CDR3 is 15 amino acids.

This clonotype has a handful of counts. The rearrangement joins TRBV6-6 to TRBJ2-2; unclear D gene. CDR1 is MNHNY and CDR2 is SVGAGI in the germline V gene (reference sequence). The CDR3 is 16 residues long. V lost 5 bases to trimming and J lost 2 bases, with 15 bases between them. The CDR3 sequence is CASSGLGSQNTGELFF. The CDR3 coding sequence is TGTGCCAGCAGTGGCCTGGGTAGTCAAAACACCGGGGAGCTGTTTTTT.

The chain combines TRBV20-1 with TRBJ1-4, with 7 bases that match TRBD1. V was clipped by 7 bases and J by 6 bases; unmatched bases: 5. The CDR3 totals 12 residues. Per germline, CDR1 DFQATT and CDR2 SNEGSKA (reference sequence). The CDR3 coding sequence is TGCAGTGGCGCACAGGGGTATGAAAAACTGTTTTTT. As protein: CSGAQGYEKLFF.

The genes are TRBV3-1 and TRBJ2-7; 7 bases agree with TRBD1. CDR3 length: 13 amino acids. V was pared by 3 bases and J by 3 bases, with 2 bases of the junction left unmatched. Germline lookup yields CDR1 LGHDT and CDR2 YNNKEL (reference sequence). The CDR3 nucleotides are TGTGCCAGCAGCCAGGGGACAGTCTACGAGCAGTACTTC. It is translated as CASSQGTVYEQYF.

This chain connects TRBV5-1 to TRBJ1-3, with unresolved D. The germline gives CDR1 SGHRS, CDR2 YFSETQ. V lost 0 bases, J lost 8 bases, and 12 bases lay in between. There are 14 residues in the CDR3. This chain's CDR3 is CASSLGRAFDTIYF. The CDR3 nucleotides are TGCGCCAGCAGCTTGGGAAGAGCCTTTGACACCATATATTTT.